This passage covers 22 T cell receptor beta chains from one sample sequenced in a study of shared T cell receptors in the human thymus. The table came from immunoSEQ multiplex PCR; TCRdb's copy has only in-frame clones and leaves some out. The sample lists hundreds of thousands of clones; around 87% were seen once. These data also formed part of another study, on human thymus T cells.

The sample consisted of thymocytes. The receptors here all came from a boy under three years old with a congenital heart defect.

V is TRBV7-6 and J is TRBJ2-2; D gene uncertain. The germline gives CDR1 SGHVS, CDR2 FNYEAQ. Trimming cost V 4 bases and J 0 bases, with 9 bases left between them. The CDR3 extends over 15 amino acids. This CDR3 reads CASSSGRANTGELFF. The CDR3 DNA follows: TGTGCCAGCAGCTCCGGTCGAGCGAACACCGGGGAGCTGTTTTTT.

The chain carries TRBV6-6 and TRBJ2-7; 7 nucleotides agree with TRBD2. This CDR3 is 14 amino acids long. The V gene's germline CDR1 is MNHNY and CDR2 SVGAGI (reference sequence). With 7 bases clipped from V and 3 bases from J, the junction kept 9 bases outside the gene matches. CDR3 bases: TGTGCCAGCAAGAACGGGACTACCCTCTACGAGCAGTACTTC. It specifies CASKNGTTLYEQYF.

J is TRBJ1-2 and V is TRBV7-9; the D gene is possibly TRBD1 (6 bases). CDR3 length: 13 residues. The V gene lost 8 bases and the J gene lost 4 bases, with 14 bases spanning the gap. Germline CDR1 SEHNR, CDR2 FQNEAQ (reference sequence). CDR3 nucleotides: TGTGCCAGCGGCCCAGGGGCGGGCTATGGCTACACCTTC. Residues: CASGPGAGYGYTF. The full variable domain, completed using reference TRBV7-9 and TRBJ1-2, is DTGVSQNPRHKITKRGQNVTFRCDPISEHNRLYWYRQTLGQGPEFLTYFQNEAQLEKSRLLSDRFSAERPKGSFSTLEIQRTEQGDSAMYLCASGPGAGYGYTFGSGTRLTVV.

The chain uses TRBV30 and TRBJ2-5, with TRBD1 identical over 8 bases. In germline, CDR1 is GTSNPN, CDR2 SVGIG (reference sequence). With 2 bases clipped from V and 0 bases from J, the junction kept 2 bases outside the gene matches. The length of the CDR3 is 14 residues. Here the CDR3 reads CAWSPGQDQETQYF. The CDR3 DNA reads TGTGCCTGGAGTCCGGGACAGGACCAAGAGACCCAGTACTTC.

This clone is a singleton in its sample. The rearrangement links TRBV6-1 to TRBJ2-3; D perhaps matches TRBD2 (5 bases). With 4 bases removed from V and 0 bases from J, the gap between germline ends came to 14 bases. Germline CDR1 MNHNS, CDR2 SASEGT. CDR3 length: 16 amino acids. The CDR3 sequence: CASSAPFCGSTDTQYF. The DNA for the CDR3 is TGTGCCAGCAGTGCCCCCTTTTGCGGGAGCACAGATACGCAGTATTTT.

The chain carries TRBV12-2 and TRBJ1-3; the table's D call, TRBD1, was not checked against the DNA. TRBV12-2 is flagged as a pseudogene. This CDR3 is built from 17 residues. CDR3 loop: CASRFDGQGLSGNTIYF. CDR3 nucleotide sequence: TGTGCAAGTCGCTTCGACGGACAGGGCCTCTCTGGAAACACCATATATTTT.

The chain has TRBV2 and TRBJ2-5, with 8 bases identical to TRBD2. CDR3 length: 16 amino acids. The J segment lost 1 base and the V segment lost 3 bases, leaving 7 bases of the junction unmatched. CDR1 and CDR2 from the germline V gene are SNHLY and FYNNEI. CDR3 coding DNA: TGTGCCAGCAGTGACCGCAAACTAGCGGTCCAAGAGACCCAGTACTTC. It translates to CASSDRKLAVQETQYF.

The chain links TRBV7-9 to TRBJ2-7, with 14 bases that match TRBD2. From germline, CDR1 is SEHNR and CDR2 FQNEAQ (reference sequence). There are 17 residues in the CDR3. The trim removed 3 bases at V and 0 bases at J, leaving 4 bases unmatched. The CDR3 region has the DNA TGTGCCAGCAGCTTGGGGACTAGCGGGAGCGCCTCCTACGAGCAGTACTTC. This codes for CASSLGTSGSASYEQYF.

The chain carries TRBV5-6 and TRBJ2-5, with TRBD1 matching over 7 bases. The last part of the DNA fits TRBJ2-7 better; the J call may be wrong. CDR1 and CDR2 (germline): SGHDT, YYEEEE. This CDR3 has 14 amino acids. The CDR3 protein is CASSGRTGAYEQYF. For the CDR3, the DNA is TGTGCCAGCAGCGGCCGGACAGGCGCCTACGAGCAGTACTTC.

J is TRBJ2-2 and V is TRBV10-2, with TRBD2 matching over 11 bases. The CDR3 extends over 19 amino acids. V shed 2 bases, J shed 0 bases, and the junction held 8 bases outside the gene matches. Germline V gene sequence: CDR1 WSHSY, CDR2 SAAADI. CDR3 region: CASSEILAGVDANTGELFF. The CDR3 DNA is TGCGCCAGCAGTGAGATACTAGCGGGAGTGGACGCGAACACCGGGGAGCTGTTTTTT.

The V and J genes are TRBV19 and TRBJ2-2; TRBD1 matches at 8 bases. This CDR3 contains 12 residues. From germline, CDR1 is LNHDA and CDR2 SQIVND (reference sequence). CDR3 amino acids: CVGQGVTGELFF. The CDR3 nucleotides read TGTGTCGGACAGGGTGTCACCGGGGAGCTGTTTTTT.

The chain has TRBV5-4 and TRBJ2-3, with 12 bases fitting TRBD2. The CDR3 extends over 17 amino acids. The germline CDR1 and CDR2 sequences are SGHNT and YYREEE (reference sequence). V shed 2 bases and J 0 bases; nucleotides not matched to a gene: 4. The CDR3 DNA sequence: TGTGCCAGCAGCTTTGGGACTAGCGGGCCGAGCACAGATACGCAGTATTTT. Its translation is CASSFGTSGPSTDTQYF. The whole variable domain, remainder taken from reference TRBV5-4 and TRBJ2-3, is ETGVTQSPTHLIKTRGQQVTLRCSSQSGHNTVSWYQQALGQGPQFIFQYYREEENGRGNFPPRFSGLQFPNYSSELNVNALELDDSALYLCASSFGTSGPSTDTQYFGPGTRLTVL.

As DNA, the CDR3 is TGTGCCACCAGCAGAGATCGCAGACAGGGGGCGGACACTGAAGCTTTCTTT. It yields the protein CATSRDRRQGADTEAFF. The chain links TRBV15 to TRBJ1-1; 10 positions agree with TRBD1. CDR3 length: 17 amino acids. The germline V gene has CDR1 LNHNV and CDR2 YYDKDF (reference sequence). The junction had 7 bases not matched to a gene; V was cut back by 0 bases and J by 3 bases.

This chain joins TRBV28 and TRBJ1-2; a weak D match, TRBD1 (5 bases). Trimming stripped 2 bases from V and 5 bases from J, with 12 bases between. The germline gives CDR1 MDHEN, CDR2 SYDVKM. The CDR3 is made up of 14 amino acids. The CDR3 here is CASSLGGTPYGYTF. For the CDR3, the DNA is TGTGCCAGCAGTTTAGGAGGGACTCCGTATGGCTACACCTTC.

This clone was counted a single time. The V call is TRBV28, the J call TRBJ2-7, with 11 bases lining up with TRBD2. The CDR3 has 15 amino acids. CDR1 is MDHEN, CDR2 SYDVKM, per germline. V lost 5 bases, J lost 7 bases, and 10 bases stayed unmatched. In DNA form, the CDR3 reads TGTGCCAGCAGTCTAATTAGCGGGAGGGACGGTGAGCAGTACTTC. Translation gives CASSLISGRDGEQYF.

The chain carries TRBV10-1 and TRBJ2-3; 14 bases agree with TRBD2. The CDR3 is made up of 15 amino acids. V gave up 4 bases and J gave up 4 bases; unmatched junction bases: 1. CDR1 is WNHNN and CDR2 is SYGVQD in the germline V gene (reference sequence). The chain's CDR3 is CASSGLAGGSDTQYF. The DNA for the CDR3 is TGCGCCAGCAGTGGACTAGCGGGAGGGTCAGATACGCAGTATTTT.

DNA of the CDR3: TGTGCCAGTACCACAAGAGGGGAGGCCCCCCAAGAGACCCAGTACTTC. This translates into CASTTRGEAPQETQYF. V is TRBV19 and J is TRBJ2-5; weak D call: TRBD2 (6 bases). CDR3 size: 16 residues. Germline V CDR1 and CDR2: LNHDA, SQIVND (reference sequence). Trimming left V 7 bases short and J 1 base short, with 19 bases between.

This chain joins TRBV4-1 and TRBJ2-7, with D uncertain. This CDR3 has 15 residues. Trimming removed 2 bases from V and 0 bases from J, with 11 bases in between. Per germline, CDR1 MGHRA and CDR2 YSYEKL. The CDR3, as DNA: TGCGCCAGCAGCCAATCCCGTCCCCCCTCCTACGAGCAGTACTTC. It specifies CASSQSRPPSYEQYF.

The chain joins TRBV28 to TRBJ2-7, with 12 bases identical to TRBD2. Germline CDR1 MDHEN, CDR2 SYDVKM. V was pared by 6 bases and J by 2 bases, with 14 bases of the junction left unmatched. The CDR3 sequence is 18 residues long. CDR3 nucleotides: TGTGCCAGCAGGACCTATGCTAGCGGGAGGGAATTCCCCTACGAGCAGTACTTC. Its translation: CASRTYASGREFPYEQYF.

The chain couples TRBV14 to TRBJ2-1, with D tentatively TRBD2 (5 bases). V shed 6 bases and J shed 7 bases, with 19 bases lying between them. Germline CDR1 and CDR2: SGHDN and FVKESK. The CDR3 extends over 15 amino acids. DNA of the CDR3: TGTGCCAGCAGACGCCCAGACCGAGGGCTAAATGAGCAGTTCTTC. Amino acid sequence: CASRRPDRGLNEQFF.

The V gene is TRBV25-1, the J gene TRBJ1-5; possibly TRBD1 for D (5 bases). This CDR3 contains 17 residues. With 0 bases removed from V and 4 bases from J, the gap between germline ends came to 16 bases. The germline CDR1 and CDR2 sequences are MGHDK and SYGVNS. The CDR3 loop is CASSEYGAVFGNQPQHF. For the CDR3, the DNA is TGTGCCAGCAGTGAATATGGGGCAGTCTTCGGGAATCAGCCCCAGCATTTT.

Concerning this clone: One end of the junction is discordant with germline, which a read error may explain. V and J are TRBV5-1 and TRBJ2-7; 7 positions agree with TRBD2. The CDR3 covers 14 residues. Germline values: CDR1 SGHRS, CDR2 YFSETQ. The CDR3 DNA sequence: TGCGCCAGCACCTTGGGTAGCGCCGGGGGGGAGCAGTACTTC. It translates to CASTLGSAGGEQYF.